The table lists the clone carrying this T cell receptor (beta chain) with many counts. These data belong to a study of T cells in Graves' hyperthyroidism and ophthalmopathy. Absent ophthalmopathy progression within 18 months defined stable Graves' hyperthyroidism. Patients having uncontrolled infection, another autoimmune disease, pregnancy or lactation were not included. Trimming cost V 2 bases and J 4 bases, with 11 bases left between them. The CDR3 extends over 14 amino acids. Amplification yielded TCR beta CDR3 regions, with RNA transcripts as the source. First-round RT-PCR of the TCR CDR3 relied on the HTBI primer set. MiXCR was run by TCRdb on the multiplex PCR reads, yielding one entry per CDR3 protein. This table has 450,000 to 700,000 distinct CDR3 sequences, more than 45% appearing once.

The sequenced material came from peripheral blood or thyroid tissue (not recorded which). The V call is TRBV12-3 or TRBV12-4, the J call TRBJ1-1; no clear D. This receptor was obtained from a woman aged 18-30 years with Graves' hyperthyroidism. CDR3 in DNA: TGTGCCAGCAGTTTAATGAGGGTTTCCACTGAAGCTTTCTTT. Its protein product is CASSLMRVSTEAFF.